This T cell receptor (beta chain) was profiled in a study of T cells expressing NK-cell markers. Across the study: Serological testing identified seven of the eight sequenced donors as HCMV-seropositive and one as seronegative.

In germline, CDR1 is LGHNA, CDR2 YSLEER. The CDR3 contains 15 residues. Comment on this clonotype: Its matching antigen is unknown.

General study results and limits: What remained unclear was the HCMV specificity of expanded NKG2C+ T cell clones. Leadership of the CD3+CD56-NKG2C+ fraction also belonged to these clonotypes in a few donors.

UMI-tagged 5'RACE template switching yielded the TCR beta cDNA. From its re-call of the 5' RACE reads, TCRdb lists each CDR3 protein once, without DNA. In all, the sample yields roughly 110,000 distinct CDR3 sequences. V is TRBV4-3 and J is TRBJ2-3; TCRdb indicates TRBD2, and absent DNA this call remains unverified. Input material: blood T cells: a sorted CD56 or NKG2C T cell subset, CD4+ or CD8+ T cells, or bulk PBMC T cells (not recorded which). This receptor was identified in a woman between 18 and 75 years old in good health. CDR3 amino acids: CASSTWEATTDTQYF.